The present entry profiles one T cell receptor (beta chain) with its context. This entry comes from a study of cytomegalovirus exposure and HLA in healthy donors. V gave up 4 bases and J gave up 0 bases; unmatched junction bases: 17. Germline V gene data show CDR1 as SGDLS and CDR2 as YYNGEE. This CDR3 comprises 19 residues. The primer mix had 60 Vbeta and 13 Jbeta primers. Clones were read by immunoSEQ multiplex PCR, and TCRdb kept only the in-frame ones, dropping some. The repertoire holds some 160,000 clones, with approximately 81% as singletons. The chain couples TRBV9 to TRBJ2-3, with 7 positions matching TRBD2. Sequencing was done on a sample of PBMCs. The sequence was obtained from a man younger than 35 in good health and CMV-seronegative. The CDR3 coding sequence is TGTGCCAGCAGCCCCCAGGAGCGGGGTTTCCATTTCAGCACAGATACGCAGTATTTT. Translating it yields CASSPQERGFHFSTDTQYF.